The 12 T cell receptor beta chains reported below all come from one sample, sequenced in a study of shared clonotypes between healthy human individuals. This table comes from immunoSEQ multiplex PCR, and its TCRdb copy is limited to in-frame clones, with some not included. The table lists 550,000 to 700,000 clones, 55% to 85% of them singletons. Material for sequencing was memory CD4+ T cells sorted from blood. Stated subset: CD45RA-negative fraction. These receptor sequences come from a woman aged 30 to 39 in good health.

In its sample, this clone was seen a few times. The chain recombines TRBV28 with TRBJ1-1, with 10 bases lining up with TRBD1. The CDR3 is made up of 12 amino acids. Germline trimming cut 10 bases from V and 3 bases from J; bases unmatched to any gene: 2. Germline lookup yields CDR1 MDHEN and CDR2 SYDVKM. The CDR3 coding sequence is TGTGCCATGGGGACAGGGGACACTGAAGCTTTCTTT. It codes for CAMGTGDTEAFF.

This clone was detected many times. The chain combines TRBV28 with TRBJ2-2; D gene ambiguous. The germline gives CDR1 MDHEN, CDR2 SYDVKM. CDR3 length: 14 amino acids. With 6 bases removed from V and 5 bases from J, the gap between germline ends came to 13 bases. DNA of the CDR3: TGTGCCAGCAGCCGGGCGGTGATTACCGGGGAGCTGTTTTTT. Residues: CASSRAVITGELFF. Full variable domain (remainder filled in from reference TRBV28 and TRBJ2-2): DVKVTQSSRYLVKRTGEKVFLECVQDMDHENMFWYRQDPGLGLRLIYFSYDVKMKEKGDIPEGYSVSREKKERFSLILESASTNQTSMYLCASSRAVITGELFFGEGSRLTVL.

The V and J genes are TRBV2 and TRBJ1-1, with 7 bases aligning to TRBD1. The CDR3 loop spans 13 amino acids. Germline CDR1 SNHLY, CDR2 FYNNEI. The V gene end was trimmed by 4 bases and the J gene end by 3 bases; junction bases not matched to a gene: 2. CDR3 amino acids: CASSGQGYTEAFF. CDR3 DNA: TGTGCCAGCAGTGGACAGGGTTACACTGAAGCTTTCTTT.

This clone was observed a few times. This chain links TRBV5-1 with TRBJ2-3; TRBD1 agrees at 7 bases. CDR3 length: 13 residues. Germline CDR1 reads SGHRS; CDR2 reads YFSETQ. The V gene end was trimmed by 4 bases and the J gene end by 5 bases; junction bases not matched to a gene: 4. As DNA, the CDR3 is TGCGCCAGCAGCCCGGGACAGTTAGATACGCAGTATTTT. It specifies CASSPGQLDTQYF. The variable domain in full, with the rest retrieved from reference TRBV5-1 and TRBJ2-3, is KAGVTQTPRYLIKTRGQQVTLSCSPISGHRSVSWYQQTPGQGLQFLFEYFSETQRNKGNFPGRFSGRQFSNSRSEMNVSTLELGDSALYLCASSPGQLDTQYFGPGTRLTVL.

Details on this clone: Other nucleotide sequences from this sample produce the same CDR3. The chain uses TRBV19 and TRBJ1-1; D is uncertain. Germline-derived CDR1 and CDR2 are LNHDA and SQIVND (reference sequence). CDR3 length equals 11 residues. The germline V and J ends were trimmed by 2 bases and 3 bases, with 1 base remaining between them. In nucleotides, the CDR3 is TGTGCCAGTAGTATATACACTGAAGCTTTCTTT. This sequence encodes CASSIYTEAFF.

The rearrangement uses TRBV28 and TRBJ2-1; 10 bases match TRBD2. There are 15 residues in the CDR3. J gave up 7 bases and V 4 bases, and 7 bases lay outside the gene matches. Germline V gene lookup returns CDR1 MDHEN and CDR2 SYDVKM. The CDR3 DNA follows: TGTGCCAGCAGTTCAGCGGGAGGGCCCTGGAATGAGCAGTTCTTC. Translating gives CASSSAGGPWNEQFF.

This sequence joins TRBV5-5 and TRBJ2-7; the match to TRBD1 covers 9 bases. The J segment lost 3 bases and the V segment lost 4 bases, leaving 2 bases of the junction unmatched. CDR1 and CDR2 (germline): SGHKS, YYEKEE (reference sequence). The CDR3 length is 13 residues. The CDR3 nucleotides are TGTGCCAGCAGCACGGACAGGGGCTACGAGCAGTACTTC. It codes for CASSTDRGYEQYF.

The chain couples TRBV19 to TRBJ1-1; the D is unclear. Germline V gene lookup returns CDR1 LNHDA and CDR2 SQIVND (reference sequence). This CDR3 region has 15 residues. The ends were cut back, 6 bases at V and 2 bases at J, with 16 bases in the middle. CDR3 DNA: TGTGCCAGTAGCCAGAAAGGACGGGCAAACACTGAAGCTTTCTTT. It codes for CASSQKGRANTEAFF.

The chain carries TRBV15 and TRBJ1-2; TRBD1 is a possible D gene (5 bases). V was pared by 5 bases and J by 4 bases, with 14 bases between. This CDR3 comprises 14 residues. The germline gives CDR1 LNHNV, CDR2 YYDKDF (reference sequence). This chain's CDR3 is CATSAVRAGYGYTF. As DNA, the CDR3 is TGTGCCACCAGCGCCGTCAGGGCCGGCTATGGCTACACCTTC. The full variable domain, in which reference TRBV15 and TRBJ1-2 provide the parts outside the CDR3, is DAMVIQNPRYQVTQFGKPVTLSCSQTLNHNVMYWYQQKSSQAPKLLFHYYDKDFNNEADTPDNFQSRRPNTSFCFLDIRSPGLGDTAMYLCATSAVRAGYGYTFGSGTRLTVV.

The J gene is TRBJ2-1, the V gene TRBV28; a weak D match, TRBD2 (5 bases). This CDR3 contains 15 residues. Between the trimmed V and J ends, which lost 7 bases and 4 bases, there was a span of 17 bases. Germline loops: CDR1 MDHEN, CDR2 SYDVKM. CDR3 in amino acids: CASTYRSRTYNEQFF. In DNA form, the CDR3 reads TGTGCCAGCACCTACCGTAGCAGGACTTACAATGAGCAGTTCTTC.

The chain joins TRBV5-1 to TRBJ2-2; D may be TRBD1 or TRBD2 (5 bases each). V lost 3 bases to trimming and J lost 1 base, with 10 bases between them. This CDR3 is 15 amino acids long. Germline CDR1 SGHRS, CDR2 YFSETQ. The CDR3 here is CASSSGTRNTGELFF. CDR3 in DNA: TGCGCCAGCAGCTCCGGGACCCGGAACACCGGGGAGCTGTTTTTT.

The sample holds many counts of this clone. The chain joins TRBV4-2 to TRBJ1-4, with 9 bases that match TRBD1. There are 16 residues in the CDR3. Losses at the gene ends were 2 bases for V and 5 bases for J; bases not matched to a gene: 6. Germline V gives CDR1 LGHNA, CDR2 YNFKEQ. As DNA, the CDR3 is TGTGCCAGCAGCCAAACTTTCGGACAGGGGAATGAAAAACTGTTTTTT. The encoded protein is CASSQTFGQGNEKLFF.